These T cell receptor beta chains were read from a single sample in a study of shared clonotypes between healthy human individuals. Sequencing was performed with immunoSEQ multiplex PCR; in TCRdb, only in-frame clones are kept and a portion is missing. This sample yields hundreds of thousands of clones, of which 72% are seen a single time; under 2% belongs to the top ten. The specimen sequenced was memory CD4+ T cells sorted from blood. These receptor sequences come from a woman between 25 and 40 years old in good health. CDR3s include the opening cysteine and the closing phenylalanine or tryptophan. A D gene is named only where the DNA matches it firmly. Rows give clone size only sometimes, using once, few, many, or a class for an expanded clone.

d_gene	abundance	v_gene	j_gene	CDR3aa	CDR3nt
NA	NA	TRBV4-2	TRBJ1-5	CASSLSHANQPQHF	TGTGCCAGCAGCCTATCACACGCCAATCAGCCCCAGCATTTT
NA	NA	TRBV29-1	TRBJ2-3	CSARPGTDTQYF	TGCAGCGCCAGACCGGGGACAGATACGCAGTATTTT
TRBD2	NA	TRBV28	TRBJ2-1	CASSPVPLAGSSYNEQFF	TGTGCCAGCAGCCCGGTCCCGTTAGCGGGAAGCTCCTACAATGAGCAGTTCTTC
NA	NA	TRBV7-9	TRBJ1-4	CASSLGQWEKLFF	TGTGCCAGCAGCTTAGGACAGTGGGAAAAACTGTTTTTT
TRBD1	NA	TRBV19	TRBJ2-2	CASSRTGITGELFF	TGTGCCAGTAGCCGGACAGGAATCACCGGGGAGCTGTTTTTT
TRBD2	NA	TRBV29-1	TRBJ2-1	CSVLAGVDNEQFF	TGCAGCGTTCTAGCGGGAGTCGACAATGAGCAGTTCTTC
TRBD1	NA	TRBV19	TRBJ2-1	CASSIQHRGQGGQFF	TGTGCCAGTAGTATACAACACCGTGGACAGGGCGGGCAGTTCTTC
NA	once	TRBV5-1	TRBJ1-2	CASSSGGSANYGYTF	TGCGCCAGCAGCTCGGGCGGCTCCGCTAACTATGGCTACACCTTC
NA	NA	TRBV4-1	TRBJ2-7	CASSRGPERVTYEQYF	TGCGCCAGCAGCCGAGGCCCGGAGCGGGTAACCTACGAGCAGTACTTC
NA	NA	TRBV5-1	TRBJ2-3	CASRPQWDTQYF	TGCGCCAGCCGCCCTCAGTGGGATACGCAGTATTTT
NA	few	TRBV28	TRBJ2-7	CASTPRGIPSHEQYF	TGTGCCAGCACACCACGGGGGATACCATCGCACGAGCAGTACTTC
TRBD1	few	TRBV19	TRBJ1-5	CASSMGQNQPQHF	TGTGCCAGTAGTATGGGACAGAATCAGCCCCAGCATTTT
TRBD1	NA	TRBV6-5	TRBJ1-5	CASSYSRQGHQPQHF	TGTGCCAGCAGTTACTCGCGACAGGGACATCAGCCCCAGCATTTT
NA	NA	TRBV11-2	TRBJ2-6	CASSTLERGIPGANVLTF	TGTGCCAGCAGCACCTTAGAGAGGGGTATCCCTGGGGCCAACGTCCTGACTTTC
TRBD1	NA	TRBV6-1	TRBJ1-2	CASSGPGQLNYGYTF	TGTGCCAGCAGTGGACCGGGACAGCTTAACTATGGCTACACCTTC
TRBD2	few	TRBV6-5	TRBJ2-5	CASSYSTSGGPRTQYF	TGTGCCAGCAGTTACTCGACTAGCGGGGGCCCGAGGACCCAGTACTTC
TRBD2	few	TRBV2	TRBJ2-3	CASSAGGGTDTQYF	TGTGCCAGCAGTGCCGGGGGGGGGACGGATACGCAGTATTTT
TRBD1	NA	TRBV28	TRBJ2-7	CASSFPGGDEQYF	TGTGCCAGCAGTTTCCCAGGGGGCGACGAGCAGTACTTC
NA	few	TRBV18	TRBJ1-2	CASSPILRGPIDGYTF	TGTGCCAGCTCACCTATACTCAGGGGACCCATAGATGGCTACACCTTC
TRBD1	NA	TRBV2	TRBJ1-5	CASHRGSSQPQHF	TGTGCCAGCCACAGGGGGAGCAGTCAGCCCCAGCATTTT